This T cell receptor (beta chain) originates from a study of blood T cell repertoires in COVID-19 (dated by TCRdb to 2020 to 2021). Broadly, across the study: Collaborator samples came from the United States, Italy and Spain and covered acute and convalescent phases of COVID-19. The samples were drawn from two sources: the first 160 participants of the ongoing ImmuneRACE study, and fewer than 1,500 subjects contributed by 6 global collaborators. Where available, HLA class I and class II types were taken from metadata supplied by the sample provider and were not determined by assay-based typing. Deeply sampled blood TCRbeta repertoires from subjects exposed to, actively infected with, or recovered from COVID-19 were included in the dataset. The repertoires were released in a freely available public database meant as a resource for research on the immune response to SARS-CoV-2. A de-identified subject ID, COVID-19 status, age in years and sex were almost always included in the sample metadata. The prospective study material was composed of cDNA or gDNA derived from T cells, B-cell-depleted T cells, or PBMCs. Results and caveats for the whole study, not just this receptor: The quantity of clinical and demographic metadata differed by source and by participant and was supplied without curation.

Enrolling through a virtual design, the prospective study's participants ranged in age from roughly 18 to 89 years and lived across about two dozen United States geographic areas. In the prospective study, cohorts were assigned on the basis of participant-reported clinical history obtained from a screening survey and a study questionnaire. Recovered participants in ImmuneRACE Cohort 3 were defined by two consecutive negative NP/OP PCR tests, clearance by a healthcare professional, or resolution of symptoms. In the prospective study, whole blood, serum and a nasopharyngeal or oropharyngeal swab were collected from each participant by mobile phlebotomists. Prospective study participants could optionally give additional blood draws and questionnaires over an approximately two-month period. Blood samples from the prospective study were shipped frozen or at room temperature prior to DNA extraction.

The immunoSEQ Assay, a bias-controlled multiplex PCR, was used to amplify TCRbeta CDR3 regions from genomic DNA. The source study handled its data this way. Within the assay, amplification of reference gene primers was used to estimate how many nucleated cells each sample contained. To quantify the absolute abundance of each unique TCRbeta CDR3 rearrangement, sequence reads were collapsed and filtered. For each sample, productive Simpson clonality was calculated by taking the square root of Simpson's diversity index across productive rearrangements. TCRdb retrieved this table from immuneACCESS and kept in-frame rearrangements only. Not all clones are present; in checked studies, unresolved V genes account for under half, and no reason is known for the remainder. Clonal size and the V and J genes are those of that table, whereas D and trimming came from the DNA. For this sample the table gives under 450,000 clones, of which more than 75% were detected only once. Approximately 1.2% of the sample lies in the top ten.

Points on this clone: The target of this receptor is not known. No quality values exist for individual bases; no much larger clone is one base distant.

From cysteine to phenylalanine, the CDR3 is 14 amino acids long. Only the CDR3 part of the read is kept: 42 bases, read in frame from the first base. V loses 5 bases of germline sequence and J loses 9 bases, and the interval between the two ends is 14 bases. Sequences SGHAT (CDR1) and FQNNGV (CDR2) are obtained from the germline V gene. Sequences were obtained from PBMCs or T cells enriched from blood (not recorded which). The receptor was derived from a man aged 25-45 years who had recovered from COVID-19. The sequence is built from TRBV11-2 and TRBJ1-6; a tentative D call is TRBD1 (6 bases match). This receptor carries the CDR3 CASSPTGGTSPLHF. The sequenced DNA is TGTGCCAGCAGCCCCACGGGGGGCACTTCACCCCTCCACTTT.